The source of this T cell receptor (beta chain) is a study of OX40 agonist ivuxolimab in advanced cancers. About the full investigation: Ivuxolimab, which targeted the costimulatory receptor OX40 (CD134), was an agonistic, fully human IgG2 monoclonal antibody. Peripheral TCRbeta sequencing was intended to test whether TCR sequence diversity was altered and clonal T-cell expansion was caused by ivuxolimab. The paper describes the monotherapy dose-escalation part (N ≈ 50 patients) of the phase I trial of ivuxolimab. Of the roughly 52 patients in dose escalation, about 20 had hepatocellular carcinoma, some 15 had melanoma, 9 had renal cell carcinoma and 9 had head and neck cancer. Prior anti-PD-1, anti-PD-L1 or anti-CTLA-4 therapy was permitted, and checkpoint inhibitors had been received by approximately 39% of dose-escalation patients. Intravenous ivuxolimab was administered to patients every 2 weeks at six dose levels: 0.01, 0.1, 0.3, 1.5, 3 and 10 mg/kg. The dose-escalation cohort was almost 85% male with a mean age of roughly 62 years, ranging from about 23 to 85. Partial responses occurred in three dose-escalation patients: two with cutaneous melanoma and one with hepatocellular carcinoma. Overall study results and their limits: Low levels of normalized T-cell clonal expansion were also shown by some nonresponding patients. The antigen specificity of the peripheral T cells that underwent clonal expansion was not determined. On average, CD8+ T cells showed more expanded clones than CD4+ T cells after ivuxolimab. In the 0.1-3.0 mg/kg groups, partial responders were among the patients with the lowest normalized peripheral clonal expansion, particularly in CD8+ T cells. Clonal expansion of both CD4+ and CD8+ blood T cells was observed from baseline to week 6 at doses 0.1 to 3.0 mg/kg.

Genomic DNA was extracted from sorted cells for sequencing of the TCRbeta CDR3 region. TCRbeta CDR3 regions were sequenced using the immunoSEQ Assay. TCRdb limited this immuneACCESS table to in-frame rearrangements with V and J called. A share of clones is missing; checked studies link under half to unresolved V genes, and the rest is unexplained. This sample gives approximately 49,000 clones in total; roughly 83% of them show up just once. Around 1.1% of the sample comes from the top ten. Patients with a history of autoimmune disease or receiving systemic immunosuppression were excluded from the trial. Peripheral blood for TCR sequencing was drawn from every dose cohort at baseline, at cycle 4 day 1 and at cycle 7 day 1. The samples were taken from a phase I, first-in-human, multicenter, open-label dose-escalation trial of ivuxolimab. Adults with locally advanced or metastatic melanoma, renal cell, hepatocellular, or head and neck squamous cell carcinoma were enrolled in the trial. Before TCR sequencing, CD4+ T cells and CD8+ T cells from peripheral blood were sorted into separate populations.

Details on this clone: This clone's antigen is unknown. No base-level quality is on record; no much larger clone is a single base apart.

The germline V gene gives CDR1 as SGHTA and CDR2 as FQGNSA. The cysteine opens and the phenylalanine closes a CDR3 of 15 amino acids. Only CDR3 DNA remains: 45 bases, in frame from the first base. V is reduced by 6 bases and J by 4 bases, leaving a spacing of 19 bases between them. Recombination connected TRBV7-2 to TRBJ2-7; the D gene may be TRBD1 or TRBD2, since each aligns over 6 bases. The sequencing here drew on CD4+ or CD8+ T cells sorted from blood, taken in a trial of the OX40 agonist ivuxolimab. This TCR derives from an adult with an advanced solid tumor such as melanoma, head and neck, liver or kidney cancer. The CDR3 region: CASRPGGGPEYEQYF. In nucleotides, the sequence is TGTGCCAGCAGACCCGGAGGGGGACCCGAGTACGAGCAGTACTTC.